The 27 T cell receptor beta chains below were found in one sample sequenced in a study of response to subunit inactivated influenza vaccine. TCRdb independently ran MiXCR on the RT-PCR reads; one entry per CDR3 protein. The sample lists fewer than 750,000 distinct CDR3 sequences, approximately 14% occurring once. The sample consisted of PBMCs from blood, taken roughly 12 days after vaccination. The receptor source for this set is a middle-aged man who received an inactivated influenza vaccine.

This clonotype was seen a few times. The rearrangement uses TRBV7-2 and TRBJ1-6, with a tentative D call TRBD1 (6 bases). Germline CDR1 and CDR2: SGHTA and FQGNSA. This CDR3 region has 14 residues. Deletions cut 6 bases from V and 7 bases from J, with 13 bases between. The CDR3 region has the DNA TGTGCCAGCAGACTAGGGGGAAGAAATTCACCCCTCCACTTT. Translating it yields CASRLGGRNSPLHF. The full variable domain, its missing parts supplied by reference TRBV7-2 and TRBJ1-6, is GAGVSQSPSNKVTEKGKDVELRCDPISGHTALYWYRQSLGQGLEFLIYFQGNSAPDKSGLPSDRFSAERTGGSVSTLTIQRTQQEDSAVYLCASRLGGRNSPLHFGNGTRLTVT.

This clonotype was seen a handful of times. V usage is TRBV10-3 and J usage is TRBJ2-2, with D hard to call. Trimming took 8 bases from V and 4 from J, leaving 8 bases between them. The germline V gene has CDR1 ENHRY and CDR2 SYGVKD. CDR3 length: 12 amino acids. CDR3: CAISRSTGELFF. CDR3 DNA: TGTGCCATCTCTAGGAGCACCGGGGAGCTGTTTTTT.

This clonotype was detected only a few times. The chain couples TRBV12-3 or TRBV12-4 to TRBJ2-5; 12 bases agree with TRBD2. After removal of 4 bases from V and 1 base from J, the junction contained 7 bases not matched to a gene. The CDR3 sequence is 17 residues long. As DNA, the CDR3 is TGTGCCAGCAGTTCCCAGACTAGCGGGAGCCCCCAAGAGACCCAGTACTTC. Its translation is CASSSQTSGSPQETQYF.

This clonotype was picked up a small number of times. This chain connects TRBV11-2 to TRBJ1-1; D perhaps matches TRBD1 (6 bases). Germline CDR1 and CDR2: SGHAT and FQNNGV. V was trimmed by 5 bases and J by 5 bases, leaving 12 bases between them. The CDR3 totals 13 residues. This chain's CDR3 is CASSPQQGTEAFF. Written as DNA, the CDR3 is TGTGCCAGCAGCCCGCAGCAGGGGACTGAAGCTTTCTTT.

This clonotype was counted a few times. The chain carries TRBV19 and TRBJ2-1, with TRBD2 matching 8 bases. The junction had 11 bases not matched to a gene; V was cut back by 0 bases and J by 10 bases. The CDR3 has 16 amino acids. CDR1 and CDR2 (germline): LNHDA, SQIVND (reference sequence). The CDR3 coding sequence is TGTGCCAGTAGTATAGATCTTAGTAGCGGGGCCTTCGAGCAGTTCTTC. It encodes CASSIDLSSGAFEQFF.

This rearrangement joins TRBV20-1 to TRBJ2-3; TRBD2 agrees at 15 bases. V was pared by 2 bases and J by 0 bases, with 3 bases of the junction left unmatched. There are 17 residues in the CDR3. Germline V gene lookup returns CDR1 DFQATT and CDR2 SNEGSKA (reference sequence). The CDR3 sequence: CSARPGTSGGSTDTQYF. The CDR3 DNA is TGCAGTGCTAGACCCGGGACTAGCGGGGGGAGCACAGATACGCAGTATTTT.

In its sample, this clonotype was seen a few times. The genes are TRBV7-9 and TRBJ1-6; D is perhaps TRBD1 (5 bases). CDR1 SEHNR and CDR2 FQNEAQ come from the germline V gene (reference sequence). The V and J ends lost 6 bases and 7 bases respectively, with 10 bases between them. There are 13 residues in the CDR3. The CDR3 nucleotides are TGTGCCAGCAGACAGGAGGCGAATTCACCCCTCCACTTT. Translated: CASRQEANSPLHF.

The chain is built from TRBV12-3 or TRBV12-4 and TRBJ2-1, with TRBD1 matching over 11 bases. V gave up 2 bases and J gave up 3 bases; unmatched junction bases: 3. The CDR3 consists of 16 residues. Here the CDR3 reads CASSLPGQGDYNEQFF. As DNA, the CDR3 is TGTGCCAGCAGTTTACCGGGACAGGGGGACTACAATGAGCAGTTCTTC.

V is TRBV11-2 and J is TRBJ2-1, with 7 positions matching TRBD1. Germline values: CDR1 SGHAT, CDR2 FQNNGV. V lost 5 bases to trimming and J lost 2 bases; unmatched junction nucleotides: 15. The CDR3 has 18 residues. The CDR3 reads CASSPIDRVVLTYNEQFF. CDR3 in DNA: TGTGCCAGCAGCCCTATAGACAGGGTAGTGTTGACCTACAATGAGCAGTTCTTC.

This clonotype was found a few times. V is TRBV6-1 and J is TRBJ1-6; 7 nucleotides match TRBD1. The germline V gene encodes CDR1 MNHNS and CDR2 SASEGT. V dropped 4 bases and J dropped 7; count of bases not matched to a gene: 4. This CDR3 comprises 14 residues. The CDR3 reads CASSVRDRNSPLHF. The DNA for the CDR3 is TGTGCCAGCAGTGTCCGGGACAGAAATTCACCCCTCCACTTT.

This clonotype was found a few times. The chain is built from TRBV20-1 and TRBJ1-2; D is unresolved. Germline V gene data show CDR1 as DFQATT and CDR2 as SNEGSKA (reference sequence). CDR3 length: 14 residues. Trimming removed 2 bases from V and 6 bases from J, with 16 bases in between. In DNA, the CDR3 is TGCAGTGCTAGATACTTTCGGGGAGCTGATGGCTACACCTTC. Encoded protein: CSARYFRGADGYTF.

This clonotype was detected ten times or more. The chain joins TRBV28 to TRBJ2-5; TRBD1 aligns across 9 bases. Per germline, CDR1 MDHEN and CDR2 SYDVKM. This CDR3 region has 16 residues. After removal of 5 bases from V and 4 bases from J, the junction contained 11 bases not matched to a gene. The CDR3 region is CASSHTGTGTRETQYF. The CDR3 coding sequence is TGTGCCAGCAGTCACACCGGGACAGGGACTCGAGAGACCCAGTACTTC.

This clonotype was counted a few times. The rearrangement uses TRBV4-3 and TRBJ2-3; 9 bases are shared with TRBD2. Germline trimming cut 0 bases from V and 6 bases from J; bases unmatched to any gene: 7. CDR1 is LGHNA and CDR2 is YSLEER in the germline V gene. This CDR3 comprises 16 residues. The CDR3 nucleotides are TGCGCCAGCAGCCAAGATCTAGCGGGGATGGCGGATACGCAGTATTTT. Residues: CASSQDLAGMADTQYF.

The J gene is TRBJ2-5, the V gene TRBV12-3 or TRBV12-4; TRBD1 or TRBD2 may be the D gene (6 bases each). CDR3 size: 13 residues. Between the trimmed V and J ends, which lost 7 bases and 4 bases, there was a span of 13 bases. CDR3 sequence (DNA): TGTGCCAGCACCGGAGGGGGGCCAGAGACCCAGTACTTC. Translation: CASTGGGPETQYF.

The chain recombines TRBV24-1 with TRBJ2-5; D call uncertain. This CDR3 spans 12 amino acids. Trimming cost V 5 bases and J 4 bases, with 7 bases left between them. The germline CDR1 and CDR2 sequences are KGHDR and SFDVKD. This CDR3 reads CATSARSETQYF. The CDR3, as DNA: TGTGCCACCAGTGCACGGTCAGAGACCCAGTACTTC.

In this sample, this clonotype turned up a few times. The chain couples TRBV18 to TRBJ2-4, with D possibly being TRBD2 (6 bases). The CDR3 is 15 residues long. V was trimmed by 5 bases and J by 5 bases, leaving 16 bases between them. Germline V gene sequence: CDR1 KGHSH, CDR2 LQKENI. CDR3 coding DNA: TGTGCCAGCTCATCCTCCACTAGCTCGCAAAACATTCAGTACTTC. Encoded protein: CASSSSTSSQNIQYF.

The rearrangement links TRBV18 to TRBJ2-3; D is uncertain. Germline V lookup: CDR1 KGHSH, CDR2 LQKENI. CDR3 length equals 15 residues. Trimming removed 3 bases from V and 5 bases from J, with 15 bases in between. DNA for the CDR3: TGTGCCAGCTCACCGCCGTCGTCCAAAGGAGATACGCAGTATTTT. Translating it yields CASSPPSSKGDTQYF.

The chain links TRBV12-3 or TRBV12-4 to TRBJ2-1; 7 nucleotides align to TRBD1. Germline trimming cut 4 bases from V and 13 bases from J; bases unmatched to any gene: 7. The CDR3 covers 12 residues. CDR3 in amino acids: CASSSDRVRQFF. Here the CDR3 DNA reads TGTGCCAGCAGTTCAGACAGGGTGCGACAGTTCTTC.

In this sample, this clonotype turned up a few times. The rearrangement uses TRBV20-1 and TRBJ1-5; TRBD1 matches 9 bases. The junction had 8 bases not matched to a gene; V was cut back by 7 bases and J by 7 bases. The CDR3 spans 13 residues. CDR1 is DFQATT, CDR2 SNEGSKA, per germline (reference sequence). The CDR3 DNA reads as TGCAGTGGACAGGGGGATATGCAACAGCCCCAGCATTTT. The encoded protein is CSGQGDMQQPQHF.

This clonotype was counted at least ten times. V is TRBV7-8 and J is TRBJ2-1; TRBD2 aligns across 9 bases. CDR1 is SGHVS, CDR2 FQNEAQ, per germline. This CDR3 is built from 16 residues. V shed 5 bases and J 10 bases; nucleotides not matched to a gene: 15. In DNA form, the CDR3 reads TGTGCCAGCAGCCCCCAATGGGGCGGGAGGGCCCAGGAGCAGTTCTTC. This codes for CASSPQWGGRAQEQFF.

The V gene is TRBV7-9, the J gene TRBJ2-1; 7 bases line up with TRBD2. Per the germline V gene, CDR1 is SEHNR and CDR2 is FQNEAQ (reference sequence). This CDR3 spans 12 amino acids. DNA for the CDR3: TGTGCTCTGGGGGGGGCCTACAATGAGCAGTTCTTC. Translated: CALGGAYNEQFF.

This chain uses TRBV5-1 with TRBJ1-4; D might be TRBD1 (6 bases). The ends were cut back, 4 bases at V and 2 bases at J, with 24 bases in the middle. The CDR3 contains 19 residues. Germline V CDR1 and CDR2: SGHRS, YFSETQ. The CDR3 region is CASSLRAPGTFLTNEKLFF. The CDR3 DNA reads TGCGCCAGCAGCCTTAGGGCCCCCGGGACATTCCTGACTAATGAAAAACTGTTTTTT.

A few counts support this clonotype. The chain has TRBV5-5 and TRBJ1-1; no definite D call. V was trimmed by 1 base and J by 1 base, leaving 5 bases between them. The CDR3 contains 13 residues. Germline V lookup: CDR1 SGHKS, CDR2 YYEKEE (reference sequence). CDR3 nucleotides: TGTGCCAGCAGCTTGCCAGGGAACACTGAAGCTTTCTTT. Its protein is CASSLPGNTEAFF.

This clonotype was seen a handful of times. V gene TRBV27 combines with J gene TRBJ1-1; unclear D gene. Trimming removed 5 bases from V and 1 base from J, with 17 bases in between. CDR3 size: 16 residues. From germline, CDR1 is MNHEY and CDR2 SMNVEV (reference sequence). CDR3 DNA: TGTGCCAGCAGTCCGATAGTAGGACTGAGGAACACTGAAGCTTTCTTT. Amino acids: CASSPIVGLRNTEAFF.

This clonotype was observed a few times. This rearrangement joins TRBV11-2 to TRBJ2-2; 8 bases agree with TRBD2. The CDR3 runs to 17 residues. J lost 5 bases, V lost 5 bases, and 13 bases had no gene match. The germline V gene has CDR1 SGHAT and CDR2 FQNNGV. As DNA, the CDR3 is TGTGCCAGCAGCCCCACCGGGGGGGGCTATCGAACCGGGGAGCTGTTTTTT. Protein: CASSPTGGGYRTGELFF.

The chain employs TRBV7-9 and TRBJ2-3; 7 nucleotides agree with TRBD2. The junction had 13 bases not matched to a gene; V was cut back by 4 bases and J by 3 bases. CDR1 is SEHNR, CDR2 FQNEAQ, per germline (reference sequence). CDR3 length equals 17 residues. CDR3 sequence: CASSSSGGARETDTQYF. The CDR3, as DNA: TGTGCCAGCAGCTCGTCTGGCGGGGCGCGGGAGACAGATACGCAGTATTTT.

This clonotype has just a few counts. The chain combines TRBV3-1 with TRBJ2-5; no reliable D call. V was cut by 0 bases and J by 6 bases, with 14 bases left in between. CDR3 length: 15 amino acids. Germline loops: CDR1 LGHDT, CDR2 YNNKEL (reference sequence). Written as DNA, the CDR3 is TGTGCCAGCAGCCAAGATTTCGGCCAGTGGAAGACCCAGTACTTC. Its protein product is CASSQDFGQWKTQYF.